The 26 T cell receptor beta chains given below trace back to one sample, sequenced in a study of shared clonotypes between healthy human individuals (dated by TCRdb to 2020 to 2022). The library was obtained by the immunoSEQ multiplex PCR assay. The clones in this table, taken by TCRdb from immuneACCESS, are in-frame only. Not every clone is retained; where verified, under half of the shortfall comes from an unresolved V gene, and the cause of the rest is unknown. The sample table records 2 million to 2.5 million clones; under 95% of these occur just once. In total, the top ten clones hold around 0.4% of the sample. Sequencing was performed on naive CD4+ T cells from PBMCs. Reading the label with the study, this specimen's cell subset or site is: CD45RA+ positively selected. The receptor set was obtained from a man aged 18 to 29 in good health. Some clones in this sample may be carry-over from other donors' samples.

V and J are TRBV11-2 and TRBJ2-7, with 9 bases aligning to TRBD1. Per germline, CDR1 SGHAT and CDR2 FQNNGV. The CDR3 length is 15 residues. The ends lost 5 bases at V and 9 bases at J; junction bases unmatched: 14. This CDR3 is CASSTLRDRAVGQYF. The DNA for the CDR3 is TGTGCCAGCAGCACCTTAAGGGACAGGGCCGTAGGGCAGTACTTC.

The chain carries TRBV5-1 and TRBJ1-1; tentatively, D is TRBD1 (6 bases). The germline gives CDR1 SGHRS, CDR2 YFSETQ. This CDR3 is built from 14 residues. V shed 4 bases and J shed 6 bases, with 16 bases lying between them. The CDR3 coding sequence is TGCGCCAGCAGCAGACACTACAGGGAGGCTGAAGCTTTCTTT. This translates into CASSRHYREAEAFF.

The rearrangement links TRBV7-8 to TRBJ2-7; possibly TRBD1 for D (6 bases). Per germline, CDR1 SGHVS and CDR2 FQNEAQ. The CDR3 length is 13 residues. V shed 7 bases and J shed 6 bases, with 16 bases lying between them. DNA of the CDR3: TGTGCCAGCACCAAGGAGGACAGCGGCGAGCAGTACTTC. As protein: CASTKEDSGEQYF.

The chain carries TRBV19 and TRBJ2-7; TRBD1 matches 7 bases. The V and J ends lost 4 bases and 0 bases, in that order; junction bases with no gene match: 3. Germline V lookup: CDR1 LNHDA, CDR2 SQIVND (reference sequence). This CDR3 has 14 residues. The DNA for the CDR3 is TGTGCCAGTAGTAAGGGACAGAGCTCCTACGAGCAGTACTTC. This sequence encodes CASSKGQSSYEQYF.

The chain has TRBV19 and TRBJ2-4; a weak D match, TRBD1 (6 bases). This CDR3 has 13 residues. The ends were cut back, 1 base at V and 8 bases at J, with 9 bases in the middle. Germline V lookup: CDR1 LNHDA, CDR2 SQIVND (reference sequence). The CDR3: CASSIARGDIQYF. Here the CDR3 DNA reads TGTGCCAGTAGTATAGCCAGGGGCGACATTCAGTACTTC.

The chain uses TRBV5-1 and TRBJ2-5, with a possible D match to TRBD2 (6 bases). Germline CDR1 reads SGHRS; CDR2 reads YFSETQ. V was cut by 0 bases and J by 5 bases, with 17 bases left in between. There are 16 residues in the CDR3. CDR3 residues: CASSLGAGLVFETQYF. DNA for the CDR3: TGCGCCAGCAGCTTGGGTGCGGGGTTGGTTTTTGAGACCCAGTACTTC.

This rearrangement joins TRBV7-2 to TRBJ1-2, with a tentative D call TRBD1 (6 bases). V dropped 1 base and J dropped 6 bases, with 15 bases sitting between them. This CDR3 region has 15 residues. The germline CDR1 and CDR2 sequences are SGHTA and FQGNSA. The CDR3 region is CASSLVRQGLDGYTF. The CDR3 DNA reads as TGTGCCAGCAGCTTAGTTAGGCAGGGGCTGGATGGCTACACCTTC.

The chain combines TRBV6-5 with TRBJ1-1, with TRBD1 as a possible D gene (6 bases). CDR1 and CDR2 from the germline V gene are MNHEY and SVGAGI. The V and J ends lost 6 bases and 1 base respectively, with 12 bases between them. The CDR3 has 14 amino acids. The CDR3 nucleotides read TGTGCCAGCAGAGCCCCGGACAGGAACACTGAAGCTTTCTTT. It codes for CASRAPDRNTEAFF.

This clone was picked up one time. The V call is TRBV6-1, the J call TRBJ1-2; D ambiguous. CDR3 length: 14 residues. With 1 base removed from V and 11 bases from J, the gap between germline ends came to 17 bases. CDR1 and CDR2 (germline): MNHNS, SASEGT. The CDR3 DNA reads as TGTGCCAGCAGTGAAGGCCGTCTAGTCATAGGGTACACCTTC. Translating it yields CASSEGRLVIGYTF.

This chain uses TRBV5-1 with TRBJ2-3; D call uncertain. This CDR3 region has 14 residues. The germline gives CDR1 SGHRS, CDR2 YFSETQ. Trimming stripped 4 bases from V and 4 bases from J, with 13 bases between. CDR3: CASSQVQQADTQYF. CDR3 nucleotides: TGCGCCAGCAGCCAGGTCCAGCAGGCAGATACGCAGTATTTT.

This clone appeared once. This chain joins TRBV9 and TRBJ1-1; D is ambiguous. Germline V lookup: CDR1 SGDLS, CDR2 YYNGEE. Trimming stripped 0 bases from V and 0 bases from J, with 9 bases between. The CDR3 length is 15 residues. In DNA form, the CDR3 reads TGTGCCAGCAGCGTAGACGGGATGGTGAACACTGAAGCTTTCTTT. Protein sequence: CASSVDGMVNTEAFF.

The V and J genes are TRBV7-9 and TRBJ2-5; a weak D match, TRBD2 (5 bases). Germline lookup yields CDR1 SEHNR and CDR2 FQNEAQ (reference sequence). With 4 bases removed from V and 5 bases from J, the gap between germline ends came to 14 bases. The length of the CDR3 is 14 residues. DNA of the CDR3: TGTGCCAGCAGCTACCGTAGCGATTGGGAGACCCAGTACTTC. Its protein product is CASSYRSDWETQYF.

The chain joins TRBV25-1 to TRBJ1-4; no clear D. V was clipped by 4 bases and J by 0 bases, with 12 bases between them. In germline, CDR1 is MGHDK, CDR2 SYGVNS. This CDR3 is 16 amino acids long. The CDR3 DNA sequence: TGTGCCAGCAGTGGTGGGATCTCCCCAACTAATGAAAAACTGTTTTTT. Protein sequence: CASSGGISPTNEKLFF.

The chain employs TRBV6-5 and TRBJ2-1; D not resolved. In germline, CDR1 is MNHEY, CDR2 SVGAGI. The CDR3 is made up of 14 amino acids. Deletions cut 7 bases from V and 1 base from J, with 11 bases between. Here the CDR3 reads CASTRFSSYNEQFF. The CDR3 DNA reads TGTGCCAGCACCAGGTTTAGTTCCTACAATGAGCAGTTCTTC.

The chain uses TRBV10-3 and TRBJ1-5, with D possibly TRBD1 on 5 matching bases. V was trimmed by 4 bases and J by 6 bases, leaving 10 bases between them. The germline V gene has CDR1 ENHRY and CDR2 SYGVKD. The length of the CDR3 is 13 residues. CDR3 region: CAISGDLSQPQHF. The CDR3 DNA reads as TGTGCCATCAGTGGGGACCTTAGTCAGCCCCAGCATTTT.

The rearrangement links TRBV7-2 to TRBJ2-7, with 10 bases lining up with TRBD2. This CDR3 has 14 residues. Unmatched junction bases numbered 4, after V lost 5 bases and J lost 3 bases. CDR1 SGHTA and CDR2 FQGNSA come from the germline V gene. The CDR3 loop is CASSHRTSGYEQYF. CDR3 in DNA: TGTGCCAGCAGCCATAGGACTAGCGGCTACGAGCAGTACTTC. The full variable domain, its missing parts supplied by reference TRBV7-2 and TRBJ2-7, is GAGVSQSPSNKVTEKGKDVELRCDPISGHTALYWYRQSLGQGLEFLIYFQGNSAPDKSGLPSDRFSAERTGGSVSTLTIQRTQQEDSAVYLCASSHRTSGYEQYFGPGTRLTVT.

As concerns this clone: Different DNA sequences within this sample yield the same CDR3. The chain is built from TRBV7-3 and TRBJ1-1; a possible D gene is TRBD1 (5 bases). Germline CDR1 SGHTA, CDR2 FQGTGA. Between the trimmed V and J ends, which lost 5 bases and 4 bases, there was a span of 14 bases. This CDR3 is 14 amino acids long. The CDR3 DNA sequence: TGTGCCAGCAGCCCCACGAGGGGAGGCACTGAAGCTTTCTTT. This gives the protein CASSPTRGGTEAFF.

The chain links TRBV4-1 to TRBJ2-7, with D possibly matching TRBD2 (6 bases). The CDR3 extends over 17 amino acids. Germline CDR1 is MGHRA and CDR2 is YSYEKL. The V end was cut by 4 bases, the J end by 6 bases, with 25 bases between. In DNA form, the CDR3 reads TGCGCCAGCAGCCCGTGGTCGGAGCGGAGGGGTAATATCGAGCAGTACTTC. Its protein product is CASSPWSERRGNIEQYF.

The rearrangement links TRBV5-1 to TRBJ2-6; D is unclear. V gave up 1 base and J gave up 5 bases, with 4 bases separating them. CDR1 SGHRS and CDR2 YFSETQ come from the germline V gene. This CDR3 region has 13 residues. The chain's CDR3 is CASSLNRANVLTF. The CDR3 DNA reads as TGCGCCAGCAGCTTGAACCGGGCCAACGTCCTGACTTTC.

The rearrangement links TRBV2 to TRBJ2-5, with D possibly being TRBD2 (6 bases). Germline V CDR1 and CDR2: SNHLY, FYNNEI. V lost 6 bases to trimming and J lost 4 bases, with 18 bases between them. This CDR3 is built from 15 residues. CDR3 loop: CASSTNGGVGETQYF. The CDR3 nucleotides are TGTGCCAGCAGCACTAACGGGGGAGTGGGAGAGACCCAGTACTTC.

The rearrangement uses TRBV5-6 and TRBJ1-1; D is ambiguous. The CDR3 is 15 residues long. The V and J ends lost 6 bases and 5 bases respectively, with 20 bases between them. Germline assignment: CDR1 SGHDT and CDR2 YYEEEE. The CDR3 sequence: CASTLGGGLGTEAFF. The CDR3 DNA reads TGTGCCAGCACCCTGGGCGGCGGCCTGGGAACTGAAGCTTTCTTT.

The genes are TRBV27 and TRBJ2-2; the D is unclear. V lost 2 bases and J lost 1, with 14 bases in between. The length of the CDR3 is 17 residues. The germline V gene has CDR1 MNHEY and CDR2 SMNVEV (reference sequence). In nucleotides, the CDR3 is TGTGCCAGCAGTTTAATGGCAGCCCATCAGAACACCGGGGAGCTGTTTTTT. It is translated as CASSLMAAHQNTGELFF.

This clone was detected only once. This CDR3 reads CASSPTGFSEAFF. The CDR3 DNA reads as TGTGCCAGCAGTCCTACAGGGTTTTCTGAAGCTTTCTTT. The V and J genes are TRBV6-5 and TRBJ1-1; TRBD1 might be the D (6 bases). V was pared by 5 bases and J by 6 bases, with 13 bases between. CDR1 MNHEY and CDR2 SVGAGI come from the germline V gene. This CDR3 spans 13 amino acids.

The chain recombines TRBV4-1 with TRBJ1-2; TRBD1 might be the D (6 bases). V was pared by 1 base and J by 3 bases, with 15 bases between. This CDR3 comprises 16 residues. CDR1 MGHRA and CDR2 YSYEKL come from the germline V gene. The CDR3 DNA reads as TGCGCCAGCAGCCAAGTCGGGCGGGGGGCGGACTATGGCTACACCTTC. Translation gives CASSQVGRGADYGYTF.

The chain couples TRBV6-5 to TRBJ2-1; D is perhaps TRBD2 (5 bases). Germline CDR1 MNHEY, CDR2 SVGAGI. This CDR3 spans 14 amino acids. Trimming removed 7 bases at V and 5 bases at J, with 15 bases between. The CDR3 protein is CASKPGWGDNEQFF. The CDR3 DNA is TGTGCCAGCAAGCCCGGGTGGGGAGACAATGAGCAGTTCTTC.

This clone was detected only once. CDR3 bases: TGCAGTGCCCTGGGCAAATACGAGCAGTACTTC. Its protein product is CSALGKYEQYF. The chain joins TRBV20-1 to TRBJ2-7; D is undetermined. Trimming cost V 6 bases and J 4 bases, with 10 bases left between them. The CDR3 consists of 11 residues. CDR1 is DFQATT, CDR2 SNEGSKA, per germline (reference sequence).